Listed below are T cell receptor beta chains from one sample, sequenced in a study of T cell responses to AZD1222 COVID-19 vaccine. Here immunoSEQ multiplex PCR was the method, and the copy in TCRdb shows in-frame clones only, minus some. The repertoire holds some 120,000 clones, around 90% seen once, with 5.4% in the top ten. Sample: peripheral blood, taken on day 0 of AZD1222 vaccination. These receptor sequences come from an adult in good health. Both conserved end residues are part of each CDR3. A D gene is named only where the DNA matches it firmly. Part of the rows lack a size; the others show once, few, many or a class for expanded clones.

>TRBV15|TRBJ1-3|-|-
TGTGCCACCAGCAGCGACAGCCGCTCTGGAAACACCATATATTTT
CATSSDSRSGNTIYF
>TRBV6-1|TRBJ2-1|-|TRBD1
TGTGCCAGCAGTGAAGCGGGGACAGTCAATTACTACAATGAGCAGTTCTTC
CASSEAGTVNYYNEQFF
>TRBV4-1|TRBJ2-1|-|TRBD1
TGCGCCAGCAGCCAACAGGACAGGGGGGATGAGCAGTTCTTC
CASSQQDRGDEQFF
>TRBV19|TRBJ1-6|-|-
TGTGCCAGTAGTCCGCCTACGAGCCGGGACACGTATTCACCCCTCCACTTT
CASSPPTSRDTYSPLHF
>TRBV5-3|TRBJ1-6|-|-
TGTGCCAGAAGCTTGAGGAAGGGATTTCAAAGCTCCTATAATTCACCCCTCCACTTT
CARSLRKGFQSSYNSPLHF
>TRBV15|TRBJ1-1|-|-
TGTGCCACCAGGGGTGCCACTGAAGCTTTCTTT
CATRGATEAFF
>TRBV11-2|TRBJ2-3|-|-
TGTGCCAGCAGCTTAGGAGGGGCCACAGATACGCAGTATTTT
CASSLGGATDTQYF
>TRBV7-9|TRBJ1-4|-|-
TGTGCCAGCAGCTTAGGCAGTAATGAAAAACTGTTTTTT
CASSLGSNEKLFF
>TRBV18|TRBJ1-2|once|TRBD1
TGTGCCAGCTCACCCTTGGACAGGGTTGATGGCTACACCTTC
CASSPLDRVDGYTF
>TRBV4-1|TRBJ1-3|-|-
TGCGCCAGCAGCCCCTATGAGACGTCTGGCTCTGGAAACACCATATATTTT
CASSPYETSGSGNTIYF
>TRBV5-8|TRBJ2-7|-|-
TGTGCCAGCAGCCCTTTGGGGCACTTC
CASSPLGHF
>TRBV9|TRBJ2-5|-|-
TGTGCCAGCAGCGTCGGGGCGAAAGAGACCCAGTACTTC
CASSVGAKETQYF
>TRBV5-1|TRBJ1-2|once|TRBD1
TGCGCCAGCAGCGGCGACAGGGGGCTATGGGGCTACACCTTC
CASSGDRGLWGYTF
>TRBV27|TRBJ1-1|-|-
TGTGCCAGCAGTTTCGGGGATGAAGCTTTCTTT
CASSFGDEAFF
>TRBV18|TRBJ1-1|-|TRBD1
TGTGCCAGCTCACCGAAACAGGGGTCTGAAGCTTTCTTT
CASSPKQGSEAFF
>TRBV7-2|TRBJ1-5|-|-
TGTGCCAGCAGCTCCCCGTGGAGGATTGAGCCCCAGCATTTT
CASSSPWRIEPQHF
>TRBV19|TRBJ2-2|-|TRBD2
TGTGCCAGTAGTCCGAGGGGACTATCGGACACCGGGGAGCTGTTTTTT
CASSPRGLSDTGELFF